This TCR beta chain was observed in a study of blood T cell repertoires in COVID-19. Trimming took 3 bases from V and 0 from J, leaving 10 bases between them. In germline, CDR1 is SGHKS, CDR2 YYEKEE (reference sequence). This CDR3 has 16 amino acids. TCRdb keeps only in-frame clones here, not all; method: immunoSEQ multiplex PCR. The sample carries some 150,000 clones, 80% to 90% recorded once. This chain uses TRBV5-5 with TRBJ1-6; D is possibly TRBD1 (6 bases). The origin of this receptor is a man in his fifties or sixties with acute or convalescent COVID-19. Material for sequencing was peripheral blood. CDR3 coding DNA: TGTGCCAGCAGCTCGGCCAGGGGCTCCTATAATTCACCCCTCCACTTT. This sequence encodes CASSSARGSYNSPLHF.